The 15 T cell receptor beta chains given below trace back to one sample, sequenced in a study of cytomegalovirus exposure and HLA in healthy donors. Primers: 60 Vbeta forward and 13 Jbeta reverse. Assay used: immunoSEQ multiplex PCR; TCRdb lists only in-frame clones, some missing. The data contain about 140,000 clones, roughly four fifths of them singletons. The sequencing input was PBMCs. The source is a female donor in good health and CMV-seronegative.

The J gene is TRBJ1-2, the V gene TRBV7-8; the D gene is possibly TRBD1 (5 bases). This CDR3 comprises 16 residues. Germline-derived CDR1 and CDR2 are SGHVS and FQNEAQ. V lost 5 bases to trimming and J lost 4 bases, with 20 bases between them. CDR3: CASSSSPGLRRYGYTF. The CDR3 DNA follows: TGTGCCAGCAGCAGCTCACCAGGGCTACGCCGCTATGGCTACACCTTC.

The genes are TRBV7-2 and TRBJ2-5, with 10 bases aligning to TRBD2. Matching the DNA end better, TRBJ2-7 makes the J call doubtful. Germline V lookup: CDR1 SGHTA, CDR2 FQGNSA. This CDR3 is built from 15 residues. CDR3 in amino acids: CASSLGAGGAYEQYF. The CDR3 DNA sequence: TGTGCCAGCAGCTTAGGAGCGGGGGGGGCCTACGAGCAGTACTTC.

The V call is TRBV7-9, the J call TRBJ1-1; D is perhaps TRBD1 (5 bases). V dropped 5 bases and J dropped 0 bases, with 16 bases sitting between them. This CDR3 has 16 amino acids. CDR1 and CDR2 from the germline V gene are SEHNR and FQNEAQ (reference sequence). In DNA, the CDR3 is TGTGCCAGCAGCGTAATTCAGGGAACCGTGAACACTGAAGCTTTCTTT. Translation: CASSVIQGTVNTEAFF.

This clone was counted only a few times. The chain has TRBV4-2 and TRBJ1-1; D possibly corresponds to TRBD1 (6 bases). CDR1 LGHNA and CDR2 YNFKEQ come from the germline V gene. There are 14 residues in the CDR3. V was pared by 1 base and J by 6 bases, with 12 bases between. The CDR3 DNA follows: TGTGCCAGCAGCCAAGGGGAGGGGGACGCTGAAGCTTTCTTT. Amino acid sequence: CASSQGEGDAEAFF.

For the CDR3, the DNA is TGCGCCAGCAGCTTCGTCGGGTTGGGAGAGACCCAGTACTTC. Translating it yields CASSFVGLGETQYF. The chain is built from TRBV5-1 and TRBJ2-5, with unresolved D. Trimming cost V 2 bases and J 4 bases, with 12 bases left between them. The germline CDR1 and CDR2 sequences are SGHRS and YFSETQ. The CDR3 is 14 residues long.

This sequence joins TRBV11-2 and TRBJ2-1; D unresolved. The CDR3 length is 14 residues. V was cut by 4 bases and J by 14 bases, with 21 bases left in between. The germline CDR1 and CDR2 sequences are SGHAT and FQNNGV. The CDR3 nucleotides are TGTGCCAGCAGCTACCCCAGTACGCAGGCCGAAAAGTTCTTC. Protein: CASSYPSTQAEKFF.

Regarding this clone: The same CDR3 also results from other DNA sequences found in this sample. The rearrangement uses TRBV5-6 and TRBJ2-3, with D tentatively TRBD1 (5 bases). Germline V gene data show CDR1 as SGHDT and CDR2 as YYEEEE. The CDR3 length is 13 residues. Trimming left V 0 bases short and J 7 bases short, with 9 bases between. In nucleotides, the CDR3 is TGTGCCAGCAGCTTGGTAGGGGCAAATACGCAGTATTTT. It yields the protein CASSLVGANTQYF.

This rearrangement joins TRBV9 to TRBJ2-3; D perhaps matches TRBD2 (7 bases). V was trimmed by 0 bases and J by 2 bases, leaving 13 bases between them. Per the germline V gene, CDR1 is SGDLS and CDR2 is YYNGEE. The length of the CDR3 is 16 residues. For the CDR3, the DNA is TGTGCCAGCAGCGTAGCAGGAGGGGGGGACACAGATACGCAGTATTTT. This translates into CASSVAGGGDTDTQYF.

In this sample, this clone turned up a few times. V usage is TRBV4-3 and J usage is TRBJ2-2; tentative D call: TRBD2 (6 bases). The CDR3 sequence is 13 residues long. The V end was cut by 11 bases, the J end by 0 bases, with 10 bases between. The germline gives CDR1 LGHNA, CDR2 YSLEER. As DNA, the CDR3 is TGCGCCTCGGGCGGGGCGAACACCGGGGAGCTGTTTTTT. Translated, it gives CASGGANTGELFF.

This clone is a singleton in its sample. The chain links TRBV7-2 to TRBJ1-5; TRBD1 matches at 9 bases. This CDR3 is built from 16 residues. Trimming removed 3 bases from V and 7 bases from J; junction bases left unmatched: 10. CDR1 is SGHTA, CDR2 FQGNSA, per germline. The CDR3, as DNA: TGTGCCAGCAGCTTCTCGACAGGGGGTAGTGTACAGCCCCAGCATTTT. It yields the protein CASSFSTGGSVQPQHF.

The chain uses TRBV27 and TRBJ2-1; TRBD2 is a possible D gene (6 bases). Germline V gene sequence: CDR1 MNHEY, CDR2 SMNVEV (reference sequence). CDR3 length equals 15 residues. V lost 3 bases, J lost 7 bases, and 16 bases lay in between. Written as DNA, the CDR3 is TGTGCCAGCAGTTTGGCGGTCGGGAGTAGGAATGAGCAGTTCTTC. This translates into CASSLAVGSRNEQFF.

The chain combines TRBV7-2 with TRBJ1-1; D unresolved. Between the trimmed V and J ends, which lost 1 base and 0 bases, there was a span of 15 bases. This CDR3 has 17 amino acids. The germline V gene has CDR1 SGHTA and CDR2 FQGNSA. In DNA, the CDR3 is TGTGCCAGCAGCTTAGACAGCATCTACTCCATGAACACTGAAGCTTTCTTT. Translating gives CASSLDSIYSMNTEAFF.

This chain uses TRBV7-9 with TRBJ1-6; D possibly corresponds to TRBD1 (5 bases). Trimming pared 0 bases from V and 6 bases from J, leaving 15 bases between. The CDR3 runs to 17 residues. CDR1 and CDR2 (germline): SEHNR, FQNEAQ (reference sequence). CDR3 in amino acids: CASSLAGVGGVNSPLHF. The DNA of the CDR3 is TGTGCCAGCAGCTTAGCGGGCGTGGGGGGGGTTAATTCACCCCTCCACTTT.

The chain employs TRBV19 and TRBJ1-2, with 8 bases fitting TRBD1. Germline V gives CDR1 LNHDA, CDR2 SQIVND (reference sequence). CDR3 size: 14 residues. J lost 2 bases, V lost 3 bases, and 2 bases had no gene match. Written as DNA, the CDR3 is TGTGCCAGTAGTATTACAGGGGGGAACTATGGCTACACCTTC. This encodes CASSITGGNYGYTF.

The chain links TRBV13 to TRBJ1-5; TRBD1 aligns across 8 bases. Germline trimming cut 4 bases from V and 4 bases from J; bases unmatched to any gene: 15. The CDR3 loop spans 18 amino acids. Germline CDR1 PRHDT, CDR2 FYEKMQ (reference sequence). CDR3 region: CASSSSSGPGGANQPQHF. The CDR3 DNA is TGTGCCAGCAGCTCCTCTTCTGGGCCAGGGGGCGCGAATCAGCCCCAGCATTTT.